This TCR beta chain was sequenced for a study of fetal regulatory T cell absence and autoimmunity (dated by TCRdb to 2015 to 2018). Notes on the research overall: Exocrine pancreas autoimmunity was seen in the IPEX patients without clinical diabetes. Points the paper makes about the study in general: Significant oligoclonal enrichment of the TCR compartment was observed in pancreas versus cord blood, with some top clones enriched more than 90-fold. The oligoclonal enrichment was interpreted as supporting antigen-driven autoimmunity in the pancreas before birth in IPEX syndrome. Cord blood and pancreas had broadly similar TRB gene family usage, which resembled published neonatal and adult repertoires.

TCRbeta CDR3 regions were amplified and barcoded by two-step multiplex PCR on the immunoSEQ human TCRbeta survey platform. Illumina instruments were used to sequence the libraries, and IgH from the same samples was sequenced in parallel. Under the source paper's analysis protocol: To remove PCR and sequencing errors, raw reads were filtered against IMGT V, D, J definitions and grouped with a nearest-neighbor algorithm. Clones were defined by identical nucleotide sequence; differential abundance between tissues used per-clone Fisher exact tests with pFDR threshold p<0.01. A minimum inclusion filter of 10 in either sample excluded clones with frequencies too low for statistical inference. The immunoSEQ Analyzer was used for pairwise clonal comparisons, while IMGT tools were used to assess gene family usage. Imported from immuneACCESS, the table was reduced by TCRdb to in-frame sequences with V and J called. These copies leave out some clones; in studies compared against another copy, an unresolved V gene accounts for under half, and the cause of the remainder is not known. V and J calls and clone size are those listed in that table; D and trimming were worked out from the DNA. The sample data list more than 85,000 clones, and roughly 70% of these were observed just once. 2% of the sample comes from the top ten.

This clone was detected only a few times. It lacks a known antigen. Qualities for individual bases were not recorded, and no much larger clone is one base off. Genomic DNA obtained from frozen pancreas tissue was processed for repertoire sequencing. Genomic DNA, 2-3 ug, was extracted from umbilical cord blood or frozen pancreas using the DNeasy Blood and Tissue Kit. CDR1 is given as ENHRY and CDR2 as SYGVKD, both from the germline V gene. From the cysteine up to the phenylalanine, the CDR3 has a length of 12 residues. The entry retains the CDR3 DNA only, 36 bases that are in frame from base 1. Trimming takes 8 bases off V and 4 bases off J; junction bases not matched to a gene: 2.

This sequence originates from a male donor with IPEX syndrome. The sequence joins TRBV10-3 to TRBJ1-2; 9 central nucleotides agree with TRBD1. What was sequenced was pancreas tissue. This receptor has the CDR3 CAIRDRAYGYTF. The nucleotide sequence is given as TGTGCCATCCGGGACAGGGCCTATGGCTACACCTTC.